The 32 T cell receptor beta chains below all came from one sample that was sequenced in a study of early T cells in non-severe SARS-CoV-2 infection. TCRdb called the 5' RACE reads again in MiXCR, with one record for every CDR3 protein. Altogether fewer than 60,000 distinct CDR3 sequences are present, approximately 4.1% being singletons, with the ten largest covering around 6%. Sequenced material: whole blood. The receptors were gathered from an adult who was a healthcare worker with PCR-confirmed SARS-CoV-2 infection or an uninfected control (not recorded which).

About this clonotype itself: The conserved phenylalanine or tryptophan is not found at the CDR3 terminus, so this likely reflects a read error. This chain connects TRBV3-1 to TRBJ2-7; no reliable D call. The CDR3 covers 14 residues. Germline assignment: CDR1 LGHDT and CDR2 YNNKEL (reference sequence). V lost 4 bases and J lost 0, with 10 bases in between. The CDR3 nucleotides are TGTGCCAGCAGCCGCTCTCCGAGCTCCTACGAGCAGTACTCC. It codes for CASSRSPSSYEQYS.

This clonotype has at least ten counts. This rearrangement joins TRBV24-1 to TRBJ2-1, with TRBD2 identical over 11 bases. The CDR3 spans 16 residues. The junction had 5 bases not matched to a gene; V was cut back by 1 base and J by 7 bases. CDR1 KGHDR and CDR2 SFDVKD come from the germline V gene. This chain's CDR3 is CATSDFRLAGGNEQFF. CDR3 bases: TGTGCCACCAGTGATTTCCGCCTAGCGGGAGGTAATGAGCAGTTCTTC.

There are many counts of this clonotype. The V call is TRBV12-3 or TRBV12-4, the J call TRBJ2-2; perhaps TRBD1 as D (5 bases). V lost 3 bases, J lost 10 bases, and 9 bases lay in between. The CDR3 runs 12 residues. CDR3 DNA: TGTGCCAGCAGTTTTGGCAGGGTGGAGCTGTTTTTT. Its translation: CASSFGRVELFF.

Only a few counts were recorded for this clonotype. This chain links TRBV6-2 or TRBV6-3 with TRBJ2-7; 8 bases are a match to TRBD2. Germline V gene sequence: CDR1 MNHEY, CDR2 SVGEGT. Germline trimming cut 8 bases from V and 3 bases from J; bases unmatched to any gene: 6. The CDR3 contains 13 residues. This CDR3 is CASSPGLDYEQYF. Here the CDR3 DNA reads TGTGCCAGCTCGCCGGGACTAGACTACGAGCAGTACTTC.

This clonotype was observed a handful of times. The V gene is TRBV19, the J gene TRBJ2-1; 9 nucleotides agree with TRBD2. CDR1 is LNHDA and CDR2 is SQIVND in the germline V gene (reference sequence). V was pared by 5 bases and J by 2 bases, with 4 bases of the junction left unmatched. The CDR3 spans 15 residues. This CDR3 reads CASSDSGGTYNEQFF. CDR3 nucleotide sequence: TGTGCCAGTAGTGATAGCGGGGGAACCTACAATGAGCAGTTCTTC.

CDR3 region: CASSLVGGAGGLGYNEQFF. CDR3 sequence (DNA): TGTGCCAGCAGCTTAGTAGGAGGAGCGGGAGGGCTGGGATACAATGAGCAGTTCTTC. The rearrangement joins TRBV7-2 to TRBJ2-1; 10 positions match TRBD2. Germline CDR1 is SGHTA and CDR2 is FQGNSA. This CDR3 has 19 amino acids. Trimming removed 1 base from V and 4 bases from J; junction bases left unmatched: 13.

This clonotype occurred many times. V and J are TRBV5-4 and TRBJ2-1, with TRBD2 matching 12 bases. Per the germline V gene, CDR1 is SGHNT and CDR2 is YYREEE (reference sequence). The junction had 6 bases not matched to a gene; V was cut back by 4 bases and J by 7 bases. This CDR3 is 15 amino acids long. In nucleotides, the CDR3 is TGTGCCAGCAGCACCTCTAGCGGGGGGGCGAATGAGCAGTTCTTC. Residues: CASSTSSGGANEQFF. Full variable domain (remainder filled in from reference TRBV5-4 and TRBJ2-1): ETGVTQSPTHLIKTRGQQVTLRCSSQSGHNTVSWYQQALGQGPQFIFQYYREEENGRGNFPPRFSGLQFPNYSSELNVNALELDDSALYLCASSTSSGGANEQFFGPGTRLTVL.

This clonotype was recorded many times. The chain couples TRBV18 to TRBJ1-3; D not resolved. The CDR3 has 16 residues. From germline, CDR1 is KGHSH and CDR2 LQKENI. V lost 2 bases to trimming and J lost 4 bases, with 15 bases between them. In DNA form, the CDR3 reads TGTGCCAGCTCACCAATGGGCGTCTACGAGGGAAACACCATATATTTT. Amino acid sequence: CASSPMGVYEGNTIYF. The whole variable domain, remainder taken from reference TRBV18 and TRBJ1-3, is NAGVMQNPRHLVRRRGQEARLRCSPMKGHSHVYWYRQLPEEGLKFMVYLQKENIIDESGMPKERFSAEFPKEGPSILRIQQVVRGDSAAYFCASSPMGVYEGNTIYFGEGSWLTVV.

This clonotype was seen more than once but under ten times. The CDR3 DNA is TGTTACGTCCCAGGGGAACAGCCCCAGCATTTT. Protein: CYVPGEQPQHF. This sequence joins TRBV30 and TRBJ1-5; D might be TRBD1 (6 bases). The CDR3 totals 11 residues. Germline CDR1 is GTSNPN and CDR2 is SVGIG (reference sequence).

This clonotype was seen repeatedly, ten times or more. The chain recombines TRBV3-1 with TRBJ1-1, with D unclear. Between the trimmed V and J ends, which lost 0 bases and 1 base, there was a span of 6 bases. There are 14 residues in the CDR3. Germline CDR1 LGHDT, CDR2 YNNKEL (reference sequence). The chain's CDR3 is CASSQDNTNTEAFF. The CDR3 coding sequence is TGTGCCAGCAGCCAAGATAACACGAACACTGAAGCTTTCTTT.

The sample holds many counts of this clonotype. The chain is built from TRBV7-3 and TRBJ2-1; 15 bases fit TRBD2. After removal of 5 bases from V and 7 bases from J, the junction contained 15 bases not matched to a gene. This CDR3 region has 19 residues. Germline lookup yields CDR1 SGHTA and CDR2 FQGTGA. DNA of the CDR3: TGTGCCAGCAGCCTCGTCGCTGGACTAGCGGGAGGGCCCTGGAATGAGCAGTTCTTC. It codes for CASSLVAGLAGGPWNEQFF.

CDR3 region: CASSLDRSGSGNTIYF. In nucleotides, the CDR3 is TGTGCCAGCAGCTTGGACCGCTCCGGCTCTGGAAACACCATATATTTT. This chain connects TRBV7-6 to TRBJ1-3, with D uncertain. Trimming shortened V by 3 bases and J by 0 bases, and 12 bases separated the two germline ends. Per the germline V gene, CDR1 is SGHVS and CDR2 is FNYEAQ. This CDR3 contains 16 residues.

This clonotype has at least ten counts. The rearrangement joins TRBV7-2 to TRBJ2-7; TRBD2 matches 7 bases. CDR1 is SGHTA, CDR2 FQGNSA, per germline. V lost 5 bases and J lost 2; bases outside the gene matches: 15. The CDR3 loop spans 17 amino acids. The CDR3 DNA reads as TGTGCCAGCAGCATCCGCTTCTCTGCGGGGGAGACCTACGAGCAGTACTTC. It translates to CASSIRFSAGETYEQYF.

The V and J genes are TRBV7-2 and TRBJ2-3; no definite D call. The CDR3 spans 13 residues. Trimming cost V 3 bases and J 1 base, with 5 bases left between them. From germline, CDR1 is SGHTA and CDR2 FQGNSA. This CDR3 is CASSFRGTDTQYF. The DNA of the CDR3 is TGTGCCAGCAGCTTTAGGGGCACAGATACGCAGTATTTT.

In its sample, this clonotype was seen many times. The junction and the germline gene differ at one end; a read error may be behind it. V is TRBV6-6 and J is TRBJ2-1; 7 nucleotides agree with TRBD2. The CDR3 runs to 14 residues. Per the germline V gene, CDR1 is MNHNY and CDR2 is SVGAGI (reference sequence). CDR3 amino acids: CASSQGKTSPFSVF. For the CDR3, the DNA is TGTGCCAGCAGTCAGGGCAAGACTAGCCCCTTTTCGGTCTTC.

This clonotype was counted at least ten times. A junction boundary mismatches the germline segment, possibly from a read error. The V gene is TRBV19, the J gene TRBJ2-3; 11 bases map to TRBD2. CDR1 is LNHDA and CDR2 is SQIVND in the germline V gene (reference sequence). The CDR3 length is 16 residues. CDR3 residues: CASSRSGGALTDTQYF. CDR3 coding DNA: TGTGCCAGTAGTCGTAGCGGGGGGGCCCTCACAGATACGCAGTATTTC.

This clonotype has a count of ten or more. The rearrangement links TRBV6-5 to TRBJ2-7, with 8 bases identical to TRBD2. CDR3 size: 16 residues. The V gene's germline CDR1 is MNHEY and CDR2 SVGAGI. The J segment lost 4 bases and the V segment lost 0 bases, leaving 8 bases of the junction unmatched. The DNA for the CDR3 is TGTGCCAGCAGTTACTCGATCCCCGGGGGGGCTTACGAGCAGTACTTC. Translated, it gives CASSYSIPGGAYEQYF.

This clonotype was observed many times. This chain uses TRBV6-6 with TRBJ1-5; 7 bases agree with TRBD1. V dropped 2 bases and J dropped 5; count of bases not matched to a gene: 3. This CDR3 contains 14 residues. From germline, CDR1 is MNHNY and CDR2 SVGAGI (reference sequence). The CDR3, as DNA: TGTGCCAGCAGTTACATTACAGGGGATCAGCCCCAGCATTTT. This codes for CASSYITGDQPQHF.

Many counts were recorded for this clonotype. The CDR3 region is CSVRLRSGYNEQFF. For the CDR3, the DNA is TGCAGCGTTAGGCTCCGTTCCGGCTACAATGAGCAGTTCTTC. V usage is TRBV29-1 and J usage is TRBJ2-1; D is undetermined. V was pared by 5 bases and J by 3 bases, with 14 bases between. Germline V gene sequence: CDR1 SQVTM, CDR2 ANQGSEA. The CDR3 consists of 14 residues.

Many counts were recorded for this clonotype. This CDR3 is CASSQDPGTRSDTQYF. CDR3 sequence (DNA): TGTGCCAGCAGCCAAGATCCCGGGACTAGGTCAGATACGCAGTATTTT. V and J are TRBV14 and TRBJ2-3; TRBD2 aligns across 8 bases. Germline CDR1 is SGHDN and CDR2 is FVKESK. CDR3 length: 16 amino acids. The J segment lost 4 bases and the V segment lost 0 bases, leaving 6 bases of the junction unmatched.

This clonotype was seen ten or more times. This rearrangement joins TRBV24-1 to TRBJ2-1; TRBD1 agrees at 7 bases. Germline lookup yields CDR1 KGHDR and CDR2 SFDVKD. With 5 bases clipped from V and 9 bases from J, the junction kept 9 bases outside the gene matches. The CDR3 has 14 amino acids. In nucleotides, the CDR3 is TGTGCCACCAGTGGCCCGGGGACAGCCGGTGAGCAGTTCTTC. The encoded protein is CATSGPGTAGEQFF.

The chain combines TRBV28 with TRBJ1-1; D may be TRBD1 (6 bases). Germline V gives CDR1 MDHEN, CDR2 SYDVKM. The CDR3 is made up of 17 amino acids. V lost 5 bases, J lost 3 bases, and 22 bases lay in between. Here the CDR3 DNA reads TGTGCCAGCAGTACTAACCCTCTTCGACAGGCCTACACTGAAGCTTTCTTT. It is translated as CASSTNPLRQAYTEAFF.

This clonotype has ten or more counts. The genes are TRBV18 and TRBJ2-3, with a weak D call TRBD1 (5 bases). Looked up from germline, CDR1 is KGHSH and CDR2 is LQKENI. Trimming stripped 3 bases from V and 5 bases from J, with 9 bases between. CDR3 size: 13 residues. The CDR3 loop reads CASSPGQGDTQYF. CDR3 nucleotide sequence: TGTGCCAGCTCACCGGGGCAGGGAGATACGCAGTATTTT.

The V and J genes are TRBV10-3 and TRBJ2-1; D unresolved. Germline values: CDR1 ENHRY, CDR2 SYGVKD. V shed 2 bases and J shed 10 bases, with 6 bases lying between them. The CDR3 length is 11 residues. CDR3 coding DNA: TGTGCCATCAGTGAGAACCGAGAGCAGTTCTTC. Translation: CAISENREQFF.

This clonotype has at least ten counts. V gene TRBV3-1 combines with J gene TRBJ2-2; 12 positions match TRBD1. CDR1 is LGHDT, CDR2 YNNKEL, per germline (reference sequence). J gave up 1 base and V 3 bases, and 3 bases lay outside the gene matches. The CDR3 is made up of 17 amino acids. CDR3 in DNA: TGTGCCAGCAGCCAGGGACAGGGGGCCGGGAACACCGGGGAGCTGTTTTTT. Translated, it gives CASSQGQGAGNTGELFF.

Concerning this clonotype itself: Just one base apart from a much larger clone, this may be a read error. V gene TRBV11-2 combines with J gene TRBJ2-1; D remains ambiguous. The germline CDR1 and CDR2 sequences are SGHAT and FQNNGV. The CDR3 length is 14 residues. The CDR3 region is CVSSLRGRDNEQFF. The CDR3 coding sequence is TGTGTCAGCAGCTTAAGAGGACGGGACAATGAGCAGTTCTTC.

This clonotype was picked up many times. The chain links TRBV7-6 to TRBJ2-1, with 7 bases aligning to TRBD1. With V trimmed by 5 bases and J by 13 bases, 11 bases remained unmatched. Germline V gene sequence: CDR1 SGHVS, CDR2 FNYEAQ. The CDR3 contains 13 residues. CDR3 bases: TGTGCCAGCAGCCTTAGAGGGACAGAAGTTCAGTTCTTC. Translated: CASSLRGTEVQFF.

This clonotype was observed a handful of times. The chain carries TRBV4-3 and TRBJ2-1; D unresolved. CDR1 LGHNA and CDR2 YSLEER come from the germline V gene. Between the trimmed V and J ends, which lost 5 bases and 6 bases, there was a span of 17 bases. This CDR3 has 15 amino acids. Here the CDR3 DNA reads TGCGCCAGCAGCGTGCAGATGAAGAACGGCAATGAGCAGTTCTTC. As protein: CASSVQMKNGNEQFF.

This clonotype was detected ten times or more. The rearrangement links TRBV14 to TRBJ1-3, with a possible D match to TRBD1 (5 bases). CDR1 and CDR2 (germline): SGHDN, FVKESK. Trimming stripped 4 bases from V and 0 bases from J, with 7 bases between. The CDR3 has 14 residues. DNA of the CDR3: TGTGCCAGCAGCCGGACATACTCTGGAAACACCATATATTTT. Translating gives CASSRTYSGNTIYF.

This rearrangement joins TRBV6-6 to TRBJ2-2; D gene ambiguous. Trimming cost V 2 bases and J 1 base, with 8 bases left between them. Germline V gene data show CDR1 as MNHNY and CDR2 as SVGAGI (reference sequence). This CDR3 has 15 residues. The CDR3 coding sequence is TGTGCCAGCAGTTACAGAGCCTTGAACACCGGGGAGCTGTTTTTT. It codes for CASSYRALNTGELFF.

The V call is TRBV6-2 or TRBV6-3, the J call TRBJ2-1, with D tentatively TRBD2 (5 bases). The CDR3 contains 13 residues. Trimming removed 6 bases from V and 3 bases from J, with 9 bases in between. Germline lookup yields CDR1 MNHEY and CDR2 SVGEGT. The CDR3 DNA reads TGTGCCAGCAGCAGACGGGGCTACAATGAGCAGTTCTTC. This codes for CASSRRGYNEQFF.

This clonotype appeared a few times. V is TRBV29-1 and J is TRBJ2-3, with D hard to call. Deletions cut 6 bases from V and 2 bases from J, with 18 bases between. This CDR3 has 15 amino acids. Germline-derived CDR1 and CDR2 are SQVTM and ANQGSEA. The CDR3 sequence is CSVRKSGSPTDTQYF. The CDR3 nucleotides read TGCAGCGTCCGAAAGTCGGGTTCCCCCACAGATACGCAGTATTTT.